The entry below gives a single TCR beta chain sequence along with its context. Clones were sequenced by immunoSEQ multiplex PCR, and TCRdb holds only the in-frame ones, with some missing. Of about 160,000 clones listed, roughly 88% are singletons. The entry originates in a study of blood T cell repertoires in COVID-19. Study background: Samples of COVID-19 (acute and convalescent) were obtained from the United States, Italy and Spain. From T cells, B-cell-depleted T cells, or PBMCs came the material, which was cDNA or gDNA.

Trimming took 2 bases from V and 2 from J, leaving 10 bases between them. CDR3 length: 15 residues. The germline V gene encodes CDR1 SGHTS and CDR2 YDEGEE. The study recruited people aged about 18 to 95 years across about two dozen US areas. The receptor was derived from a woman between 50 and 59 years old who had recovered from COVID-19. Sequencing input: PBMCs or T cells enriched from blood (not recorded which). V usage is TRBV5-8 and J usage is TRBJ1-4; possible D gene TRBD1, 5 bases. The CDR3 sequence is CASSLGAVTNEKLFF. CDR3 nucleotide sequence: TGTGCCAGCAGCTTAGGGGCGGTGACTAATGAAAAACTGTTTTTT.